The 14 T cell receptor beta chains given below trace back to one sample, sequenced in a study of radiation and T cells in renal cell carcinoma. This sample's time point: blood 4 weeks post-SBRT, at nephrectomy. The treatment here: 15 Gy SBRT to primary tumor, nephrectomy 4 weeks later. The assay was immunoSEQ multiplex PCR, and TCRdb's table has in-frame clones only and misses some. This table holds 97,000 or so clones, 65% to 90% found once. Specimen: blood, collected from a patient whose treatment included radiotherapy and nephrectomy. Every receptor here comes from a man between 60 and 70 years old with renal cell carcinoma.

CDR3 residues: CASSDPDRVGLAGDTGELFF. CDR3 coding DNA: TGTGCCAGCAGTGACCCCGACAGGGTTGGACTAGCGGGCGACACCGGGGAGCTGTTTTTT. This sequence joins TRBV6-4 and TRBJ2-2, with 11 nucleotides matching TRBD2. The CDR3 covers 20 residues. Per the germline V gene, CDR1 is MRHNA and CDR2 is SNTAGT. Trimming took 2 bases from V and 3 from J; bases not matched to a gene: 14.

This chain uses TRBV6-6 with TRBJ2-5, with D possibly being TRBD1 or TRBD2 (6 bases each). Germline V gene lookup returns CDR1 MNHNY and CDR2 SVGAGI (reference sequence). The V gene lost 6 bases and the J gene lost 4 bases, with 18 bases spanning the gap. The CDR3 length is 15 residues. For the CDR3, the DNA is TGTGCCAGCAGCCCACAGGGCCCGGAGGGAGAGACCCAGTACTTC. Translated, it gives CASSPQGPEGETQYF.

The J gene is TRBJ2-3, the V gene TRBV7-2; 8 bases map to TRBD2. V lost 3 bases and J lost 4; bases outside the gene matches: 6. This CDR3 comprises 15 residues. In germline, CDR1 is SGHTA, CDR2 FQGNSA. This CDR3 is CASSLHGRVPDTQYF. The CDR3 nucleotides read TGTGCCAGCAGCTTGCACGGGAGGGTCCCAGATACGCAGTATTTT.

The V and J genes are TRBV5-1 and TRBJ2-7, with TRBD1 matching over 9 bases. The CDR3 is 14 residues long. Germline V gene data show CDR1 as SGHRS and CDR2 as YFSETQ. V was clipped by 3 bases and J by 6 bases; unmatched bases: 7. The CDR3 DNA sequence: TGCGCCAGCAGCTCTACAGGGGGCGCGGGCGAGCAGTACTTC. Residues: CASSSTGGAGEQYF.

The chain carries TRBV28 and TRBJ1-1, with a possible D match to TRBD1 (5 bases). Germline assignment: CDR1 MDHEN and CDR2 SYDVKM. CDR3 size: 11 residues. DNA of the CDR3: TGTGTAGCTCGCCGGGGGAGTGAAGCTTTCTTT. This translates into CVARRGSEAFF.

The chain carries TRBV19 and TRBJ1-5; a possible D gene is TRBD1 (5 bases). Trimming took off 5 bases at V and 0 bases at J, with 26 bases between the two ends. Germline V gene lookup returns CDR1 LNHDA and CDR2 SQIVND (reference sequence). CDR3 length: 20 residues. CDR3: CASSPPEGLRGYYSNQPQHF. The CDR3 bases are TGTGCCAGTAGTCCCCCTGAGGGCCTGAGGGGATACTATAGCAATCAGCCCCAGCATTTT. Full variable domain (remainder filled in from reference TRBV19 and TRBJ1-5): DGGITQSPKYLFRKEGQNVTLSCEQNLNHDAMYWYRQDPGQGLRLIYYSQIVNDFQKGDIAEGYSVSREKKESFPLTVTSAQKNPTAFYLCASSPPEGLRGYYSNQPQHFGDGTRLSIL.

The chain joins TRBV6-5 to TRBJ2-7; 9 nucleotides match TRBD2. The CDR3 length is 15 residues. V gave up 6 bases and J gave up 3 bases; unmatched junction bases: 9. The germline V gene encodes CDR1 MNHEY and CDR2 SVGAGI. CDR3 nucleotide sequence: TGTGCCAGCAGCCCTGGGCTAGCGGGGAACTACGAGCAGTACTTC. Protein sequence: CASSPGLAGNYEQYF.

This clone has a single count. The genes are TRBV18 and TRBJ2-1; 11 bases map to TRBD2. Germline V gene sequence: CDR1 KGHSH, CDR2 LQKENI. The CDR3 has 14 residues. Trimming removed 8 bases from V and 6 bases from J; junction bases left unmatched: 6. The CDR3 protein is CASQTSGTSNEQFF. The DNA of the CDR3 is TGTGCCAGCCAGACTAGCGGGACATCCAATGAGCAGTTCTTC.

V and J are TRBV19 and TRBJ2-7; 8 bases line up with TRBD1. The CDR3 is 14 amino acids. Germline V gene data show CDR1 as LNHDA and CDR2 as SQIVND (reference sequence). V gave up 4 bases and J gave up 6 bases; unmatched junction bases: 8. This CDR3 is CASSTRTGQGEQYF. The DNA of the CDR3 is TGTGCCAGTAGTACCCGGACAGGGCAGGGCGAGCAGTACTTC.

The CDR3 loop is CASSQNQGSETQYF. As DNA, the CDR3 is TGCGCCAGCAGCCAAAATCAGGGCTCGGAGACCCAGTACTTC. J is TRBJ2-5 and V is TRBV4-3; TRBD1 is a possible D gene (5 bases). The CDR3 is 14 residues long. Germline V lookup: CDR1 LGHNA, CDR2 YSLEER. V was pared by 2 bases and J by 5 bases, with 12 bases between.

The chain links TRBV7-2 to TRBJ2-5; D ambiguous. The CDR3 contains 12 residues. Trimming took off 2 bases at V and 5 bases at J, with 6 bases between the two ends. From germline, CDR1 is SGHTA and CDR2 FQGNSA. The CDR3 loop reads CASSLSVETQYF. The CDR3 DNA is TGTGCCAGCAGCTTATCTGTGGAGACCCAGTACTTC.

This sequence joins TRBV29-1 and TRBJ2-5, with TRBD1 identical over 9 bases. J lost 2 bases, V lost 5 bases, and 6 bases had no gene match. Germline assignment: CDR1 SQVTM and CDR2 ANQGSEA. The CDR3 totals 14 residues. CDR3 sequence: CSVSDRGEQETQYF. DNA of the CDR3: TGCAGCGTTTCCGACAGGGGGGAGCAAGAGACCCAGTACTTC.

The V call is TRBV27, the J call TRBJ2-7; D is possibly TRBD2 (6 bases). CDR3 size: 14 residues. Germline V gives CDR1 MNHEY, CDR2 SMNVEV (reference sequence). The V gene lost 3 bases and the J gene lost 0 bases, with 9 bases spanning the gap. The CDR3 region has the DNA TGTGCCAGCAGTTTGTTCGGGAGCTCCTACGAGCAGTACTTC. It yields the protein CASSLFGSSYEQYF.

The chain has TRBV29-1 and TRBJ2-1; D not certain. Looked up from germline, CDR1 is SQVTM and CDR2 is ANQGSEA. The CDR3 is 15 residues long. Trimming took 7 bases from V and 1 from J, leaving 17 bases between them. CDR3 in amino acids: CSAGESTSSYNEQFF. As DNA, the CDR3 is TGCAGCGCCGGCGAGTCTACGAGTTCCTACAATGAGCAGTTCTTC.